The 19 T cell receptor beta chains below all came from one sample that was sequenced in a study of blood T cell repertoires in COVID-19. Produced via immunoSEQ multiplex PCR; TCRdb's table is partial and in-frame only. The table has 250,000 to 350,000 clones, roughly 87% seen once. Sequencing was carried out using peripheral blood. All receptors derive from a man younger than 35 with active or convalescent COVID-19.

This clone came up a few times. V and J are TRBV9 and TRBJ1-2; TRBD1 matches 8 bases. Germline V gene sequence: CDR1 SGDLS, CDR2 YYNGEE. CDR3 size: 15 residues. The J segment lost 3 bases and the V segment lost 1 base, leaving 5 bases of the junction unmatched. CDR3 DNA: TGTGCCAGCAGCGTAACGGACAGGGCCCACTATGGCTACACCTTC. This gives the protein CASSVTDRAHYGYTF.

This clone was recorded once. At one of its ends the junction is not consistent with the germline gene, which may arise from a read error. The DNA of the CDR3 is TGTGCCAGCTCACCACCGAGCCAAGCGAACGCTGAAGCTTTCTTT. It translates to CASSPPSQANAEAFF. This sequence joins TRBV18 and TRBJ1-1; D call uncertain. CDR1 is KGHSH, CDR2 LQKENI, per germline. There are 15 residues in the CDR3. Using reference TRBV18 and TRBJ1-1 for the parts outside the CDR3, the full variable domain is NAGVMQNPRHLVRRRGQEARLRCSPMKGHSHVYWYRQLPEEGLKFMVYLQKENIIDESGMPKERFSAEFPKEGPSILRIQQVVRGDSAAYFCASSPPSQANAEAFFGQGTRLTVV.

The chain recombines TRBV9 with TRBJ1-1, with TRBD1 identical over 7 bases. Germline V gene sequence: CDR1 SGDLS, CDR2 YYNGEE. The CDR3 extends over 15 amino acids. With V trimmed by 3 bases and J by 4 bases, 9 bases remained unmatched. CDR3 in DNA: TGTGCCAGCAGCGCTTACAGGGGCCCGGCCACTGAAGCTTTCTTT. Amino acid sequence: CASSAYRGPATEAFF.

The V gene is TRBV5-6, the J gene TRBJ1-5, with unresolved D. V dropped 1 base and J dropped 7 bases, with 12 bases sitting between them. The CDR3 has 14 residues. Germline-derived CDR1 and CDR2 are SGHDT and YYEEEE. CDR3 in DNA: TGTGCCAGCAGCTTGCTGGCAGGCCACCAGCCCCAGCATTTT. Translating gives CASSLLAGHQPQHF.

V and J are TRBV13 and TRBJ1-1; 7 bases are a match to TRBD1. CDR3 size: 13 residues. V was pared by 5 bases and J by 0 bases, with 0 bases of the junction left unmatched. CDR1 and CDR2 from the germline V gene are PRHDT and FYEKMQ (reference sequence). CDR3 sequence reads: CASSQGVNTEAFF. The CDR3 DNA follows: TGTGCCAGCAGCCAGGGGGTGAACACTGAAGCTTTCTTT.

The chain employs TRBV28 and TRBJ1-5; 10 nucleotides line up with TRBD1. The CDR3 totals 13 residues. The J segment lost 7 bases and the V segment lost 6 bases, leaving 3 bases of the junction unmatched. Germline V gives CDR1 MDHEN, CDR2 SYDVKM. The CDR3 loop reads CASSWTGGQPQHF. CDR3 nucleotides: TGTGCCAGCAGCTGGACAGGGGGGCAGCCCCAGCATTTT. Combining the CDR3 with reference TRBV28 and TRBJ1-5 gives the whole variable domain DVKVTQSSRYLVKRTGEKVFLECVQDMDHENMFWYRQDPGLGLRLIYFSYDVKMKEKGDIPEGYSVSREKKERFSLILESASTNQTSMYLCASSWTGGQPQHFGDGTRLSIL.

This clone has just one count. V gene TRBV5-1 combines with J gene TRBJ2-3; D is ambiguous. V lost 0 bases, J lost 0 bases, and 11 bases lay in between. The CDR3 sequence is 16 residues long. Germline CDR1 reads SGHRS; CDR2 reads YFSETQ. The CDR3 spells CASSLDFSTSTDTQYF. As DNA, the CDR3 is TGCGCCAGCAGCTTGGACTTCTCCACTAGCACAGATACGCAGTATTTT.

V usage is TRBV6-1 and J usage is TRBJ1-2, with TRBD1 as a possible D gene (6 bases). Germline CDR1 reads MNHNS; CDR2 reads SASEGT. CDR3 size: 14 residues. The V end was cut by 1 base, the J end by 3 bases, with 9 bases between. The CDR3 DNA reads as TGTGCCAGCAGTGAAGGTGGGACACACTATGGCTACACCTTC. Its protein product is CASSEGGTHYGYTF.

The rearrangement uses TRBV4-1 and TRBJ2-1; no clear D. The CDR3 extends over 13 amino acids. V dropped 1 base and J dropped 4 bases, with 5 bases sitting between them. Germline V gives CDR1 MGHRA, CDR2 YSYEKL. CDR3 in amino acids: CASSQGTYNEQFF. In DNA, the CDR3 is TGCGCCAGCAGCCAAGGAACTTACAATGAGCAGTTCTTC.

J is TRBJ1-4 and V is TRBV5-6, with 7 nucleotides matching TRBD1. Germline V gene data show CDR1 as SGHDT and CDR2 as YYEEEE. The CDR3 covers 15 residues. Trimming removed 4 bases from V and 3 bases from J; junction bases left unmatched: 6. The DNA of the CDR3 is TGTGCCAGCAGCCCCGACAGGGATGCTAATGAAAAACTGTTTTTT. It yields the protein CASSPDRDANEKLFF. Full variable domain (rest looked up from reference TRBV5-6 and TRBJ1-4): DAGVTQSPTHLIKTRGQQVTLRCSPKSGHDTVSWYQQALGQGPQFIFQYYEEEERQRGNFPDRFSGHQFPNYSSELNVNALLLGDSALYLCASSPDRDANEKLFFGSGTQLSVL.

The chain has TRBV15 and TRBJ2-4, with TRBD2 as a possible D gene (6 bases). Germline V gene sequence: CDR1 LNHNV, CDR2 YYDKDF (reference sequence). This CDR3 is 15 amino acids long. V gave up 3 bases and J gave up 5 bases, with 14 bases separating them. In nucleotides, the CDR3 is TGTGCCACCAGCAGGGACGGGGGTCTCGAAAACATTCAGTACTTC. It yields the protein CATSRDGGLENIQYF.

The rearrangement uses TRBV12-3 or TRBV12-4 and TRBJ1-1; D is perhaps TRBD1 (6 bases). The CDR3 sequence is 13 residues long. Trimming pared 7 bases from V and 7 bases from J, leaving 16 bases between. The DNA of the CDR3 is TGTGCCAGCACCAACACAGGGTCTTTTGAAGCTTTCTTT. This encodes CASTNTGSFEAFF.

This clone came up a few times. CDR3 nucleotides: TGTGCCAGCAGCCCTTATGGGACAGCCAATCAGCCCCAGCATTTT. This encodes CASSPYGTANQPQHF. V is TRBV9 and J is TRBJ1-5; 7 nucleotides align to TRBD1. CDR3 length equals 15 residues. Germline CDR1 is SGDLS and CDR2 is YYNGEE. Trimming at V came to 4 bases and at J to 3 bases, leaving 7 bases not matched to a gene.

The gene calls are TRBV5-1 and TRBJ2-2, with 8 bases lining up with TRBD1. Unmatched junction bases numbered 7, after V lost 4 bases and J lost 5 bases. The CDR3 contains 15 residues. Germline CDR1 reads SGHRS; CDR2 reads YFSETQ. This CDR3 reads CASSLTTGGTGELFF. CDR3 bases: TGCGCCAGCAGCCTTACCACAGGGGGGACCGGGGAGCTGTTTTTT.

This rearrangement joins TRBV5-1 to TRBJ2-1, with 7 bases that match TRBD2. The CDR3 runs to 17 residues. The J segment lost 8 bases and the V segment lost 3 bases, leaving 17 bases of the junction unmatched. Germline assignment: CDR1 SGHRS and CDR2 YFSETQ. CDR3 nucleotides: TGCGCCAGCAGCTCGGACCCCGGCGGGAGCGGTAGTGATGAGCAGTTCTTC. Residues: CASSSDPGGSGSDEQFF.

The chain carries TRBV10-2 and TRBJ1-1; possible D gene TRBD1, 6 bases. Germline V gene lookup returns CDR1 WSHSY and CDR2 SAAADI. The CDR3 has 15 residues. Trimming cost V 5 bases and J 0 bases, with 13 bases left between them. The CDR3 bases are TGCGCCAGCAGTACCGGGACATTCATGAACACTGAAGCTTTCTTT. Protein: CASSTGTFMNTEAFF.

The chain recombines TRBV5-1 with TRBJ1-4; 9 bases map to TRBD1. Unmatched junction bases numbered 8, after V lost 4 bases and J lost 7 bases. The CDR3 consists of 15 residues. Germline loops: CDR1 SGHRS, CDR2 YFSETQ. The CDR3 spells CASSISGTGLEKLFF. In nucleotides, the CDR3 is TGCGCCAGCAGCATCTCCGGGACAGGGCTTGAAAAACTGTTTTTT. The full variable domain, its missing parts supplied by reference TRBV5-1 and TRBJ1-4, is KAGVTQTPRYLIKTRGQQVTLSCSPISGHRSVSWYQQTPGQGLQFLFEYFSETQRNKGNFPGRFSGRQFSNSRSEMNVSTLELGDSALYLCASSISGTGLEKLFFGSGTQLSVL.

This clone was seen ten or more times. The chain carries TRBV19 and TRBJ1-1; D perhaps matches TRBD1 (6 bases). Trimming cost V 3 bases and J 1 base, with 12 bases left between them. This CDR3 contains 15 residues. Germline assignment: CDR1 LNHDA and CDR2 SQIVND (reference sequence). DNA for the CDR3: TGTGCCAGTAGTATTCTAGGGACATCGAACACTGAAGCTTTCTTT. As protein: CASSILGTSNTEAFF.

The chain uses TRBV10-3 and TRBJ1-1; D remains unclear. Germline V gives CDR1 ENHRY, CDR2 SYGVKD. V was trimmed by 3 bases and J by 0 bases, leaving 17 bases between them. The CDR3 consists of 17 residues. CDR3 coding DNA: TGTGCCATCAGTGATTCTAGTCCGTTCCAGATGAACACTGAAGCTTTCTTT. Translation gives CAISDSSPFQMNTEAFF.